The clone carrying this T cell receptor (beta chain) was seen a few times. The antigen remains undetermined. This entry comes from a study of metastatic and nonmetastatic thyroid tumors. For the study at large: Repertoire comparisons spanned blood and tumor or nodule tissue from malignant and benign thyroid patients. General study findings and limits: Benign nodules reportedly had significantly lower TCR beta diversity than malignant thyroid tumors in blood and tumor.

Authors' methods: Built for papillary thyroid cancer, a distant-metastasis classifier drew on CDR3 differences across clinicopathological groups. TCRdb reprocessed the PCR reads using MiXCR. These V and J calls originate from TCRdb's pipeline instead of the authors' own analysis. The sample lists under 8,000 clones, roughly 29% occurring once. Before thyroid surgery, none of the patients had received any treatment. Trimming stripped 0 bases from V and 3 bases from J, with 9 bases between. CDR3 length: 14 amino acids. Germline CDR1 SGHRS, CDR2 YFSETQ. Sequenced material: adjacent normal tissue. This rearrangement joins TRBV5-1 to TRBJ1-1; D ambiguous. This clonotype was obtained from a female donor with papillary thyroid cancer or a benign thyroid nodule (not recorded which). Some clones in this sample may be carry-over from other donors' samples. CDR3 nucleotides: TGCGCCAGCAGCTTGGGAGACACGTACACTGAAGCTTTCTTT. This translates into CASSLGDTYTEAFF. The full variable domain, in which reference TRBV5-1 and TRBJ1-1 provide the parts outside the CDR3, is KAGVTQTPRYLIKTRGQQVTLSCSPISGHRSVSWYQQTPGQGLQFLFEYFSETQRNKGNFPGRFSGRQFSNSRSEMNVSTLELGDSALYLCASSLGDTYTEAFFGQGTRLTVV.